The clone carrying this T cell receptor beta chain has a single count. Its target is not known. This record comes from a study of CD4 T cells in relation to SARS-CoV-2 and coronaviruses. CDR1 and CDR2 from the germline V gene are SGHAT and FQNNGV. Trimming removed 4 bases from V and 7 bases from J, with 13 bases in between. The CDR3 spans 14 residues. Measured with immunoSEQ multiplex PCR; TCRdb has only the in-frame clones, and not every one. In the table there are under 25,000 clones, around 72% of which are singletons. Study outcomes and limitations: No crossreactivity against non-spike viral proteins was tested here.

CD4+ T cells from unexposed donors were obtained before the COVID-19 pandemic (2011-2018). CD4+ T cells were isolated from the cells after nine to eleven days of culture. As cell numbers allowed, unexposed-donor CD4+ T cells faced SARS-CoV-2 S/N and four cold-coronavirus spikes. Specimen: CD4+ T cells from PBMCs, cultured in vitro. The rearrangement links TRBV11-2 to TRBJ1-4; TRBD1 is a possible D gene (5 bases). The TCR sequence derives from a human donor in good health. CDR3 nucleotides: TGTGCCAGCAGCTCTCCCCGGAGGGGTGAAAAACTGTTTTTT. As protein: CASSSPRRGEKLFF. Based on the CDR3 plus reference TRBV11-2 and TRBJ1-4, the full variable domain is EAGVAQSPRYKIIEKRQSVAFWCNPISGHATLYWYQQILGQGPKLLIQFQNNGVVDDSQLPKDRFSAERLKGVDSTLKIQPAKLEDSAVYLCASSSPRRGEKLFFGSGTQLSVL.